Sequencing of this TCR beta chain was carried out in a study of shared clonotypes between healthy human individuals. Points from the study as a whole: The study generally estimated greater richness for naive than memory subsets.

Naivety among CD8 cells was defined by CD45RO negativity and positive CCR7 selection, thereby excluding terminally differentiated effector memory CD45RA+ cells. TCRdb's copy holds only in-frame clones and misses some; the assay was immunoSEQ multiplex PCR. The table has roughly 2.1 million clones, about 92% seen once. This clone was recorded once. Its antigen is not known. The CDR3 sequence is 15 residues long. Germline loops: CDR1 MNHEY, CDR2 SMNVEV (reference sequence). The V end was cut by 3 bases, the J end by 5 bases, with 14 bases between. This clonotype originated in a man aged 18 to 30 in good health. Some clones in this sample may be carry-over from other donors' samples. V gene TRBV27 combines with J gene TRBJ1-5; D is unresolved. The sample consisted of naive CD8+ T cells from PBMCs. The DNA for the CDR3 is TGTGCCAGCAGTTTTTCGTCATCCCGCGATCAGCCCCAGCATTTT. Translated, it gives CASSFSSSRDQPQHF.